The rows below give T cell receptor beta chains drawn from one sample of a study of T cell responses to AZD1222 COVID-19 vaccine. This table comes from immunoSEQ multiplex PCR, and its TCRdb copy is limited to in-frame clones, with some not included. The repertoire holds 55,000 to 75,000 clones, roughly 85% seen once, with just over 20% in the top ten. The source was peripheral blood, collected on day 0 of AZD1222 vaccination. The source of these receptors is an adult in good health. CDR3s include the opening cysteine and the closing phenylalanine or tryptophan. The D gene is left open where the match is weak.

V gene: TRBV5-1; J gene: TRBJ1-1; D gene: TRBD1; CDR3 protein: CASSVDRVGTEAFF
V gene: TRBV15; J gene: TRBJ2-5; D gene: -; CDR3 protein: CATSGTGGVETQYF
V gene: TRBV18; J gene: TRBJ1-1; D gene: -; CDR3 protein: CASRAGSTEAFF
V gene: TRBV11-3; J gene: TRBJ2-7; D gene: -; CDR3 protein: CASSAGTTKEQYF
V gene: TRBV5-1; J gene: TRBJ2-2; D gene: TRBD1; CDR3 protein: CASSWGQGNTGELFF
V gene: TRBV2; J gene: TRBJ2-4; D gene: -; CDR3 protein: CASRGGGIQYF
V gene: TRBV5-4; J gene: TRBJ2-1; D gene: TRBD2; CDR3 protein: CASRQSGGSYNEQFF
V gene: TRBV5-6; J gene: TRBJ2-7; D gene: -; CDR3 protein: CASSFYPSYEQYF
V gene: TRBV29-1; J gene: TRBJ2-1; D gene: -; CDR3 protein: CSVSSSYNEQFF
V gene: TRBV11-2; J gene: TRBJ1-3; D gene: -; CDR3 protein: CASARDSHSGNTIYF
V gene: TRBV11-2; J gene: TRBJ2-3; D gene: -; CDR3 protein: CASSWGGGSTDTQYF
V gene: TRBV7-6; J gene: TRBJ1-1; D gene: -; CDR3 protein: CASSFGGLGVYEAFF
V gene: TRBV5-1; J gene: TRBJ2-4; D gene: -; CDR3 protein: CASSWGQGNIQYF
V gene: TRBV6-2/TRBV6-3; J gene: TRBJ2-7; D gene: -; CDR3 protein: CASSYSGGFTGEQYF
V gene: TRBV2; J gene: TRBJ2-3; D gene: TRBD1; CDR3 protein: CASDGQENTDTQYF
V gene: TRBV2; J gene: TRBJ2-7; D gene: -; CDR3 protein: CACRSDMTYEQYF
V gene: TRBV25-1; J gene: TRBJ2-3; D gene: -; CDR3 protein: CASSELAWGDTQYF
V gene: TRBV4-1; J gene: TRBJ1-2; D gene: -; CDR3 protein: CASRQASRDPRAGNYGYTF
V gene: TRBV19; J gene: TRBJ2-4; D gene: TRBD2; CDR3 protein: CASSPPGGNIQYF
V gene: TRBV19; J gene: TRBJ1-1; D gene: TRBD1; CDR3 protein: CASSKSPGTGYTEAFF
V gene: TRBV5-6; J gene: TRBJ1-2; D gene: TRBD1; CDR3 protein: CASSLTVTGSGYTF
V gene: TRBV7-6; J gene: TRBJ2-7; D gene: -; CDR3 protein: CASSPQGNYEQYF
V gene: TRBV3-1/TRBV3-2; J gene: TRBJ1-2; D gene: -; CDR3 protein: CASSQNYGYTF
V gene: TRBV6-5; J gene: TRBJ1-2; D gene: TRBD1; CDR3 protein: CASSRKTGGLGGYTF
V gene: TRBV5-6; J gene: TRBJ1-2; D gene: -; CDR3 protein: CASSLNLGGDWYGYTF
V gene: TRBV6-5; J gene: TRBJ2-3; D gene: TRBD2; CDR3 protein: CASSYGIAGSTDTQYF
V gene: TRBV7-9; J gene: TRBJ1-3; D gene: -; CDR3 protein: CASSLSGQTGNTIYF
V gene: TRBV30; J gene: TRBJ2-1; D gene: -; CDR3 protein: CAWKGDYQQFF
V gene: TRBV30; J gene: TRBJ1-1; D gene: -; CDR3 protein: CAWGGVNTEAFF
V gene: TRBV6-5; J gene: TRBJ2-1; D gene: -; CDR3 protein: CASKERQSYNEQFF
V gene: TRBV5-1; J gene: TRBJ2-4; D gene: TRBD1; CDR3 protein: CASSETGRHIQYF
V gene: TRBV3-1/TRBV3-2; J gene: TRBJ1-1; D gene: -; CDR3 protein: CASSQDRAAEAFF
V gene: TRBV6-5; J gene: TRBJ1-5; D gene: -; CDR3 protein: CASRLRGLGNQPQHF
V gene: TRBV2; J gene: TRBJ1-6; D gene: -; CDR3 protein: CASSGITGGSPLHF
V gene: TRBV12-2; J gene: TRBJ1-2; D gene: -; CDR3 protein: CATRGGYTF
V gene: TRBV2; J gene: TRBJ1-2; D gene: -; CDR3 protein: CASSVRDYGYTF
V gene: TRBV3-1/TRBV3-2; J gene: TRBJ1-2; D gene: -; CDR3 protein: CASSLGVRTAGGYTF
V gene: TRBV6-5; J gene: TRBJ2-1; D gene: TRBD2; CDR3 protein: CASMRGYNEQFF
V gene: TRBV2; J gene: TRBJ2-3; D gene: -; CDR3 protein: CASSPGGTGTDTQYF
V gene: TRBV20-1; J gene: TRBJ1-1; D gene: -; CDR3 protein: CSARVRAEAFF
V gene: TRBV13; J gene: TRBJ2-1; D gene: -; CDR3 protein: CASSGLGGARNEQFF
V gene: TRBV25-1; J gene: TRBJ1-6; D gene: TRBD1; CDR3 protein: CASSEGQGQSPLHF
V gene: TRBV6-1; J gene: TRBJ1-1; D gene: -; CDR3 protein: CASSEARSRNTEAFF
V gene: TRBV6-1; J gene: TRBJ2-2; D gene: -; CDR3 protein: CASSEGASGELFF
V gene: TRBV14; J gene: TRBJ2-1; D gene: -; CDR3 protein: CASSQTDNEQFF
V gene: TRBV2; J gene: TRBJ1-5; D gene: -; CDR3 protein: CASSGAPTNQPQHF
V gene: TRBV5-4; J gene: TRBJ2-2; D gene: TRBD1; CDR3 protein: CASSSPGQGFTGELFF
V gene: TRBV11-3; J gene: TRBJ1-2; D gene: -; CDR3 protein: CASSSAENYGYTF
V gene: TRBV19; J gene: TRBJ1-2; D gene: TRBD1; CDR3 protein: CASSANRQGRDGCTF
V gene: TRBV18; J gene: TRBJ2-4; D gene: -; CDR3 protein: CASSPPGVEKVIQYF
V gene: TRBV21-1; J gene: TRBJ1-5; D gene: -; CDR3 protein: CASSKDSNQPQHF
V gene: TRBV5-8; J gene: TRBJ2-1; D gene: TRBD2; CDR3 protein: CASSLLSGRRYNEQFF
V gene: TRBV5-4; J gene: TRBJ1-2; D gene: -; CDR3 protein: CASSRFDGYTF
V gene: TRBV9; J gene: TRBJ1-1; D gene: -; CDR3 protein: CASSVVSQGTEAFF
V gene: TRBV9; J gene: TRBJ1-2; D gene: TRBD1; CDR3 protein: CASSEGTGDGYTF